This TCR beta chain originates from a study of human T cells and chemical hapten exposure (dated by TCRdb to the early 2020s). Some background on the complete study: For sensitization, 2% DPC in acetone was applied to a roughly 2 cm by roughly 2 cm area of upper inner arm skin. Some 29 alopecia patients provided blood for TCR sequencing at one to four time points (pre-sensitization, 2, 6 and 24 weeks). This study followed changes in the peripheral blood TCR repertoire in vivo during primary and secondary sensitization of alopecia patients to the hapten diphenylcyclopropenone (DPC). The libraries were sequenced as a pool, and the TCR yield per sample differed mostly because of small variations in library volumes within the pool. Blood samples were taken from patients before sensitization (week 0) and at 2, 6 and about 24 weeks after DPC sensitization. Patients additionally received weekly therapeutic DPC doses to the scalp throughout the approximately 22-week study period. Patch testing on the upper back used Finn chambers containing 0.01% DPC, with scoring done after 6 days according to International Contact Dermatitis Research Group standards. Alopecia areata with under or over 50% scalp involvement, alopecia totalis and alopecia universalis were represented in the patient cohort, which was mostly female.

Concerning this clonotype itself: Its antigen remains unidentified. Base quality data are lacking; no much larger clone is found one base away.

General study outcomes and caveats: Patch test score was positively correlated with the number of PT1 expanded TCRs, with significance at thresholds 8, 16 and 32 but not at 4. DPC sensitization did not change the number of TCRs with a frequency above 1 in 1000, and there was no evidence of changes in global repertoire structure. Alopecia, a presumed autoimmune disease, was present in all patients, so the immune response of the patients might differ from that of healthy individuals. Repeated subsampling changed both the strength of the expansion versus patch-test correlation and the threshold at which that correlation became significant. Expanded TCRs formed significantly more large CDR3 similarity clusters than pre-sensitization or healthy control sets, consistent with antigen-driven responses.

Library method: RACE. The data were produced on a NextSeq 500. Library preparation attached unique molecular identifiers to individual cDNA molecules for quantitative, reproducible TCR counting. Both TCR alpha and TCR beta chains were sequenced from each blood RNA sample. For the original study's pipeline: A median of around 100,000 TCRs per sample was observed, with a range of 23,224 to 690,600. V, J and CDR3 annotation of the TCR reads was performed with the Decombinator software suite. For the PS versus PT1 abundance plots, all samples were subsampled to the same number of TCRs (28,000). TCRs were defined as expanded if absent before sensitization and observed at least eight times at the 2-week time point. TCRdb ran its own pipeline on the public reads, namely fastp trimming at Q25 and MiXCR clone calling, and kept in-frame beta chains. Rows are combined by CDR3 protein, so each entry shows the most common genes and DNA. The authors' filters were not applied to this entry. This sample holds around 120,000 distinct CDR3 sequences; roughly 13% were observed only once. The ten largest make up 2.5% to 3% of the sample.

Taken from cysteine to phenylalanine, the CDR3 has 14 residues. The entry retains the CDR3 DNA only, 42 bases that are in frame from base 1. V is reduced by 6 bases and J by 0 bases, leaving a spacing of 11 bases between them. This specimen's time point label, interpreted: pre-sensitization, week 0. Explained via the paper, the treatment or condition label denotes: therapeutic diphenylcyclopropenone sensitization with weekly scalp DPC. At every patch-test visit, the blood draw took place before the patch test was put on. Eligible patients were aged 18 to 70, diagnosed with alopecia, deemed suitable for DPC therapy, and excluded if pregnant. Total RNA was isolated from unfractionated whole blood collected in Tempus Blood RNA tubes.

Material: whole blood, obtained in connection with sensitization to the hapten diphenylcyclopropenone (DPC). The source of this sequence is a woman in her late teens or twenties with alopecia areata. Some clones in this sample may be carry-over from other donors' samples. The V gene is TRBV12-3 or TRBV12-4 and the J gene is TRBJ2-5; matching of 6 bases hints at TRBD2 as the D gene. The nucleotide sequence is TGTGCCAGCAGGGCCCGGGAGTACCAAGAGACCCAGTACTTC. The translation is CASRAREYQETQYF.